This note documents a single T cell receptor beta chain sequence. Its target is not known. Amplification used 60 Vbeta primers and 13 Jbeta primers. Original methodology: In a later analysis, of 80 million to 90 million unique beta chains, some 10 million appeared in at least two donors. Method: immunoSEQ multiplex PCR; TCRdb's copy keeps in-frame clones and lacks some. The V and J calls and clone size come from that table; D and trimming were worked out from the DNA. The profile shows some 130,000 clones, 76% of them singletons. This entry comes from a study of cytomegalovirus exposure and HLA in healthy donors. Study summary: Sequencing of 150 million to 200 million T cells in an earlier analysis found under 120 million unique TCR beta sequences.

The V segment lost 4 bases and the J segment 6 bases; nucleotides outside the gene matches: 5. The CDR3 contains 13 residues. Germline V gene lookup returns CDR1 MNHEY and CDR2 SMNVEV (reference sequence). The study's findings and limits: The study assumed roughly uniform donor sequencing depth for presence/absence analyses. The later analysis indicated that the majority of CMV-associated TCR beta chains appeared HLA-restricted.

The chain uses TRBV27 and TRBJ1-1; the match to TRBD1 covers 7 bases. The TCR sequence derives from a man aged 35 to 55 in good health and CMV-seronegative. What was sequenced was PBMCs. CDR3 loop: CASSSPQGAEAFF. CDR3 nucleotides: TGTGCCAGCAGTTCCCCCCAGGGGGCTGAAGCTTTCTTT.